The 26 T cell receptor beta chains in this list originate from one sample, sequenced in a study of T-cell memory formation after mild COVID-19 (dated by TCRdb to the early 2020s). Libraries were constructed by 5' RACE. The listed sequencing device is Illumina NovaSeq 6000. TCRdb reworked the public reads: Q25 trimming with fastp, MiXCR clone assembly, productive beta chains retained. Each entry is one CDR3 protein sequence, shown with its most common DNA and genes. A total of about 290,000 distinct CDR3 sequences appear in this sample, 15% of them only once. About a fifth of the sample lies in the top ten. The sequencing sample was made of PBMCs or a T cell subset sorted from them (not recorded which). These receptors came from a man between 18 and 35 years old who had mild COVID-19 (a few samples of this study predate the infection). The sample titles of this study are shuffled in the database, so cell type and time point are left out; the donor was told from shared clones.

This clonotype was picked up a small number of times. The chain joins TRBV6-5 to TRBJ2-7, with a tentative D call TRBD2 (5 bases). Germline values: CDR1 MNHEY, CDR2 SVGAGI. Trimming removed 1 base from V and 4 bases from J, with 11 bases in between. The CDR3 spans 14 residues. The CDR3 DNA sequence: TGTGCCAGCAGTTACTTCGGGGATGCTTACGAGCAGTACTTC. Translated: CASSYFGDAYEQYF.

This clonotype qualifies as medium-sized (0.01 to 0.1%). The chain combines TRBV7-8 with TRBJ1-5; D possibly corresponds to TRBD1 (6 bases). V lost 3 bases to trimming and J lost 2 bases, with 17 bases between them. Germline CDR1 and CDR2: SGHVS and FQNEAQ. This CDR3 is built from 17 residues. The CDR3 spells CASSFKDRPFGNQPQHF. The CDR3 coding sequence is TGTGCCAGCAGCTTCAAAGACAGGCCCTTCGGCAATCAGCCCCAGCATTTT. The full variable domain, in which reference TRBV7-8 and TRBJ1-5 provide the parts outside the CDR3, is GAGVSQSPRYKVAKRGQDVALRCDPISGHVSLFWYQQALGQGPEFLTYFQNEAQLDKSGLPSDRFFAERPEGSVSTLKIQRTQQEDSAVYLCASSFKDRPFGNQPQHFGDGTRLSIL.

This clonotype was seen a handful of times. The V and J genes are TRBV12-3 or TRBV12-4 and TRBJ2-7; weak D call: TRBD1 (6 bases). CDR3 length: 15 residues. V was clipped by 1 base and J by 4 bases, with 14 bases between them. The CDR3 loop reads CASSLDTGLLYEQYV. CDR3 nucleotide sequence: TGTGCCAGCAGTTTAGATACAGGGTTACTGTACGAGCAGTACGTC.

This clonotype appeared a few times. The chain uses TRBV5-5 and TRBJ2-5; D is possibly TRBD2 (6 bases). Germline CDR1 and CDR2: SGHKS and YYEKEE (reference sequence). V dropped 2 bases and J dropped 2 bases, with 16 bases sitting between them. The CDR3 sequence is 16 residues long. CDR3 nucleotides: TGTGCCAGCAGCTTTGTTTGGAGGGGATTTCAAGAGACCCAGTACTTC. It specifies CASSFVWRGFQETQYF.

This clonotype has more than one count but fewer than ten. The chain joins TRBV12-3 or TRBV12-4 to TRBJ1-1; D gene uncertain. Trimming pared 4 bases from V and 7 bases from J, leaving 13 bases between. The CDR3 sequence is 13 residues long. For the CDR3, the DNA is TGTGCCAGCAGTTACCGCTCCCGCTTTGAAGCTTTCTTT. Translating it yields CASSYRSRFEAFF.

This chain connects TRBV7-3 to TRBJ2-7; 7 bases are a match to TRBD2. The CDR3 extends over 14 amino acids. Germline trimming cut 1 base from V and 5 bases from J; bases unmatched to any gene: 5. Germline loops: CDR1 SGHTA, CDR2 FQGTGA. The CDR3 loop reads CASSLNTSAHEQYV. CDR3 coding DNA: TGTGCCAGCAGCTTAAATACTAGCGCCCACGAGCAGTACGTC.

The rearrangement links TRBV5-6 to TRBJ1-2, with 8 bases aligning to TRBD1. CDR3 length: 13 residues. Looked up from germline, CDR1 is SGHDT and CDR2 is YYEEEE. V was pared by 5 bases and J by 6 bases, with 6 bases of the junction left unmatched. In nucleotides, the CDR3 is TGTGCCAGCAGTCGGACAGGGAAAGATGGCTACACCTTC. Translating gives CASSRTGKDGYTF.

This chain connects TRBV20-1 to TRBJ1-5; D unclear. Germline V gene sequence: CDR1 DFQATT, CDR2 SNEGSKA (reference sequence). The CDR3 consists of 12 residues. The V end lost 6 bases, the J end lost 4 bases, and 10 bases lay between the germline ends. CDR3 bases: TGCAGTGCAAGTGCGTGGAATCAGCCCCAGCATTTT. Encoded protein: CSASAWNQPQHF.

This clonotype appeared a few times. This sequence joins TRBV27 and TRBJ1-5; D call uncertain. The CDR3 covers 14 residues. Germline V gene sequence: CDR1 MNHEY, CDR2 SMNVEV (reference sequence). The ends were cut back, 6 bases at V and 4 bases at J, with 13 bases in the middle. Here the CDR3 reads CASRPTDFNQPQHF. The CDR3 coding sequence is TGTGCCAGCAGGCCGACGGATTTTAATCAGCCCCAGCATTTT.

This sequence joins TRBV20-1 and TRBJ1-4, with 7 bases that match TRBD1. Germline V gene lookup returns CDR1 DFQATT and CDR2 SNEGSKA (reference sequence). The length of the CDR3 is 15 residues. The V gene end was trimmed by 3 bases and the J gene end by 8 bases; junction bases not matched to a gene: 12. The CDR3 sequence: CSASWDRTGREKLFF. CDR3 nucleotides: TGCAGTGCTAGTTGGGACAGAACGGGTCGAGAAAAACTGTTTTTT.

V and J are TRBV9 and TRBJ2-1, with 9 bases identical to TRBD2. V trimming: 3 bases; J trimming: 10 bases; junction bases outside the gene matches: 11. Germline loops: CDR1 SGDLS, CDR2 YYNGEE. This CDR3 spans 15 amino acids. CDR3 nucleotide sequence: TGTGCCAGCAGCGACCCTGGGCGGGGGGGCCGGGAGCAGTTCTTC. It codes for CASSDPGRGGREQFF.

V usage is TRBV5-1 and J usage is TRBJ1-1; tentative D call: TRBD1 (5 bases). CDR1 and CDR2 (germline): SGHRS, YFSETQ. V was shortened by 1 base and J by 5 bases, with 15 bases between the two germline ends. There are 15 residues in the CDR3. Here the CDR3 DNA reads TGCGCCAGCAGCTTGCAGGGCCTGGGGGTTACTGAAGCTTTCTTT. Residues: CASSLQGLGVTEAFF.

This clonotype has just a few counts. The chain combines TRBV12-3 or TRBV12-4 with TRBJ2-7, with D maybe TRBD1 (5 bases). The V gene lost 2 bases and the J gene lost 2 bases, with 13 bases spanning the gap. The CDR3 totals 15 residues. CDR3 in amino acids: CASSLWAGQPYEQYV. The CDR3 coding sequence is TGTGCCAGCAGTTTATGGGCAGGGCAACCCTACGAGCAGTACGTC.

Only a few counts were recorded for this clonotype. This rearrangement joins TRBV7-9 to TRBJ2-7, with TRBD2 identical over 7 bases. V dropped 5 bases and J dropped 5; count of bases not matched to a gene: 12. This CDR3 has 15 amino acids. Germline assignment: CDR1 SEHNR and CDR2 FQNEAQ (reference sequence). The CDR3 DNA reads TGTGCCAGCAGCCCCCATCTAAGCGGGACGAACGAGCAGTACTTC. Amino acid sequence: CASSPHLSGTNEQYF. Variable domain in full (rest from reference TRBV7-9 and TRBJ2-7): DTGVSQNPRHKITKRGQNVTFRCDPISEHNRLYWYRQTLGQGPEFLTYFQNEAQLEKSRLLSDRFSAERPKGSFSTLEIQRTEQGDSAMYLCASSPHLSGTNEQYFGPGTRLTVT.

A few counts support this clonotype. The rearrangement uses TRBV24-1 and TRBJ2-5; 9 nucleotides align to TRBD1. CDR1 and CDR2 from the germline V gene are KGHDR and SFDVKD. Losses at the gene ends were 9 bases for V and 5 bases for J; bases not matched to a gene: 3. The CDR3 totals 12 residues. CDR3 region: CATGDRDETQYF. The CDR3 DNA sequence: TGTGCCACCGGGGACAGGGATGAGACCCAGTACTTC.

This clonotype was counted between two and nine times. The chain combines TRBV7-7 with TRBJ2-1; D possibly matches TRBD1 or TRBD2 (5 bases each). Germline V gene sequence: CDR1 SSHAT, CDR2 FNYEAQ (reference sequence). The germline V and J ends were trimmed by 5 bases and 0 bases, with 8 bases remaining between them. CDR3 length: 14 residues. The CDR3 region is CASSMGVSYNEQFF. CDR3 sequence (DNA): TGTGCCAGCAGCATGGGGGTCTCCTACAATGAGCAGTTCTTC.

This clonotype came up many times. The J gene is TRBJ2-5, the V gene TRBV5-1; 11 bases line up with TRBD2. Germline lookup yields CDR1 SGHRS and CDR2 YFSETQ. J was trimmed by 5 bases and V by 4 bases; bases with no gene match: 10. This CDR3 is built from 16 residues. DNA for the CDR3: TGCGCCAGCAGCCTGTCGGCTAGCGGGGGGATGGAGACCCAGTACTTC. Encoded protein: CASSLSASGGMETQYF.

In its sample, this clonotype was seen a few times. The chain uses TRBV20-1 and TRBJ2-2; no definite D call. Looked up from germline, CDR1 is DFQATT and CDR2 is SNEGSKA (reference sequence). Trimming cost V 2 bases and J 6 bases, with 10 bases left between them. The CDR3 loop spans 13 amino acids. The CDR3 reads CSARTSLAGELFF. In DNA, the CDR3 is TGCAGTGCTAGAACCTCGCTAGCCGGGGAGCTGTTTTTT.

This chain links TRBV28 with TRBJ1-1; D gene ambiguous. From germline, CDR1 is MDHEN and CDR2 SYDVKM. This CDR3 spans 14 amino acids. V was trimmed by 6 bases and J by 0 bases, leaving 11 bases between them. The CDR3 reads CASRSSTVNTEAFF. The CDR3 region has the DNA TGTGCCAGCAGATCGTCGACGGTGAACACTGAAGCTTTCTTT.

V usage is TRBV6-5 and J usage is TRBJ2-1; D is perhaps TRBD2 (5 bases). Between the trimmed V and J ends, which lost 0 bases and 9 bases, there was a span of 9 bases. This CDR3 is built from 13 residues. CDR1 and CDR2 from the germline V gene are MNHEY and SVGAGI. CDR3 nucleotide sequence: TGTGCCAGCAGTTACTCGAGACGGGGTGAGCAGTTCTTC. Translated: CASSYSRRGEQFF.

V is TRBV12-3 or TRBV12-4 and J is TRBJ2-3, with TRBD2 matching over 8 bases. After removal of 0 bases from V and 4 bases from J, the junction contained 6 bases not matched to a gene. The CDR3 contains 16 residues. The CDR3 is CASSLARSGVSDTQYF. The CDR3 DNA reads TGTGCCAGCAGTTTAGCGCGTAGCGGGGTCTCAGATACGCAGTATTTT.

This clonotype has just a few counts. This chain joins TRBV6-5 and TRBJ2-7; D may be TRBD2 (8 bases). CDR3 length equals 17 residues. The V end lost 6 bases, the J end lost 3 bases, and 24 bases lay between the germline ends. In germline, CDR1 is MNHEY, CDR2 SVGAGI. The CDR3 spells CASRSRGPGGGYYEQYF. For the CDR3, the DNA is TGTGCCAGCAGGAGTCGGGGACCGGGAGGGGGCTACTACGAGCAGTACTTC.

The chain carries TRBV6-6 and TRBJ2-5, with D maybe TRBD1 (5 bases). This CDR3 has 11 residues. Trimming cost V 2 bases and J 7 bases, with 5 bases left between them. Per germline, CDR1 MNHNY and CDR2 SVGAGI (reference sequence). The CDR3 spells CASSYQGTQYF. The CDR3 bases are TGTGCCAGCAGTTACCAGGGGACCCAGTACTTC.

The CDR3 here is CASSTQTYGYTF. CDR3 sequence (DNA): TGTGCCAGCAGTACACAAACATATGGCTACACCTTC. The chain combines TRBV6-5 with TRBJ1-2; D unclear. Germline V gives CDR1 MNHEY, CDR2 SVGAGI. V lost 5 bases and J lost 5, with 9 bases in between. This CDR3 spans 12 amino acids.

This clonotype was recorded a few times. The chain joins TRBV7-9 to TRBJ2-7, with D tentatively TRBD1 or TRBD2 (7 bases each). The CDR3 is 16 amino acids. Germline V gene data show CDR1 as SEHNR and CDR2 as FQNEAQ (reference sequence). V shed 4 bases and J shed 0 bases, with 16 bases lying between them. The CDR3 loop is CASSSRGGQTSYEQYF. CDR3 DNA sequence: TGTGCCAGCAGCTCAAGGGGGGGACAGACCTCCTACGAGCAGTACTTC.

The chain has TRBV20-1 and TRBJ2-1; 15 bases align to TRBD2. Per germline, CDR1 DFQATT and CDR2 SNEGSKA (reference sequence). Trimming at V came to 6 bases and at J to 3 bases, leaving 9 bases not matched to a gene. The CDR3 totals 17 residues. DNA of the CDR3: TGCAGTGCCCTTTGGACTAGCGGGGGGGAGAGCTACAATGAGCAGTTCTTC. Protein product: CSALWTSGGESYNEQFF.